The next 28 T cell receptor beta chains were all read from a single sample in a study of CXCR3-negative and CXCR3-positive naive CD8 T cells. 5' RACE that incorporated UMI labels was used to prepare the TRB cDNA libraries. From the 5' RACE reads, TCRdb lists one entry per CDR3 protein and no DNA. The table for this sample gives 30,000 to 40,000 distinct CDR3 sequences. Specimen: memory CD8+ T cells from blood. The receptor set was obtained from a human donor in good health. Some clones in this sample may be carry-over from other donors' samples.

The chain has TRBV6-4 and TRBJ2-1. The germline V gene has CDR1 MRHNA and CDR2 SNTAGT. The CDR3 totals 14 residues. CDR3: CASSESEVSNEQFF.

This clonotype is classed as medium-sized by frequency. The rearrangement joins TRBV6-4 to TRBJ2-1; TCRdb returns TRBD2, unconfirmable since there is no DNA. This CDR3 has 15 amino acids. Germline CDR1 is MRHNA and CDR2 is SNTAGT. The CDR3 loop reads CASSMGLAGGHEQFF.

The chain recombines TRBV6-5 with TRBJ2-7; the TRBD1 assignment by TCRdb is unverifiable without DNA. The CDR3 is made up of 14 amino acids. Germline V gene data show CDR1 as MNHEY and CDR2 as SVGAGI. CDR3 sequence: CASSFTQGQGQQYF.

The J gene is TRBJ2-7, the V gene TRBV2; checking the TCRdb D call of TRBD2 is not possible without DNA. Germline V gene sequence: CDR1 SNHLY, CDR2 FYNNEI. The CDR3 loop spans 15 amino acids. CDR3 amino acids: CASSEGGRWVYEQYF.

The chain joins TRBV11-1 to TRBJ2-1; TCRdb indicates TRBD1, and absent DNA this call remains unverified. The length of the CDR3 is 18 residues. Germline V gene sequence: CDR1 SGHAT, CDR2 FQDESV (reference sequence). CDR3 amino acids: CASSFYPLGTELSDEQFF.

V is TRBV7-9 and J is TRBJ2-7; TCRdb returns TRBD2, unconfirmable since there is no DNA. The germline V gene has CDR1 SEHNR and CDR2 FQNEAQ (reference sequence). The CDR3 has 15 residues. The CDR3 region is CASSGGLAGTYEQYF.

The chain combines TRBV12-3 or TRBV12-4 with TRBJ2-1; TCRdb lists TRBD1, though no DNA is available to test this call. This CDR3 is 12 amino acids long. The CDR3 here is CASSPGTNEQFF.

The chain is built from TRBV11-2 and TRBJ2-3; TCRdb's assignment of TRBD2 cannot be checked, as there is no DNA. Germline loops: CDR1 SGHAT, CDR2 FQNNGV. The CDR3 loop spans 12 amino acids. The CDR3 here is CASSWEADTQYF. Drawing the rest from reference TRBV11-2 and TRBJ2-3, the complete variable domain is EAGVAQSPRYKIIEKRQSVAFWCNPISGHATLYWYQQILGQGPKLLIQFQNNGVVDDSQLPKDRFSAERLKGVDSTLKIQPAKLEDSAVYLCASSWEADTQYFGPGTRLTVL.

V gene TRBV12-3 or TRBV12-4 combines with J gene TRBJ2-2; TCRdb proposes TRBD1, but this gene call is untestable without DNA. CDR3 size: 16 residues. CDR3 region: CASRDLDRTNTGELFF.

The chain combines TRBV6-5 with TRBJ2-1; TCRdb returns TRBD2, unconfirmable since there is no DNA. The CDR3 has 17 amino acids. Per germline, CDR1 MNHEY and CDR2 SVGAGI. CDR3 sequence reads: CASSPVGSASSYNEQFF.

This rearrangement joins TRBV20-1 to TRBJ2-2; no DNA is available, so the TRBD2 call from TCRdb remains unchecked. The CDR3 length is 17 residues. Germline CDR1 is DFQATT and CDR2 is SNEGSKA (reference sequence). The CDR3 loop is CSAKNLLAGGDIGELFF.

V usage is TRBV7-2 and J usage is TRBJ2-5; TCRdb's D gene call, TRBD1, goes unchecked for lack of DNA. CDR3 size: 13 residues. Germline values: CDR1 SGHTA, CDR2 FQGNSA. Here the CDR3 reads CASRPDSQETQYF.

This clonotype is identified as medium-sized from frequency. V is TRBV4-3 and J is TRBJ2-7; absent DNA, TCRdb's TRBD1 call cannot be checked. This CDR3 contains 15 residues. CDR1 and CDR2 from the germline V gene are LGHNA and YSLEER. This CDR3 reads CASSQSTGDFYEQYF.

V gene TRBV27 combines with J gene TRBJ2-7; with no DNA, the TCRdb D assignment of TRBD2 cannot be verified. Germline V lookup: CDR1 MNHEY, CDR2 SMNVEV (reference sequence). There are 12 residues in the CDR3. The CDR3 sequence is CASRDFMGEQYF.

In terms of frequency, this clonotype is medium-sized. V usage is TRBV6-2 or TRBV6-3 and J usage is TRBJ2-3; TCRdb proposes TRBD1, but this gene call is untestable without DNA. CDR1 is MNHEY and CDR2 is SVGEGT in the germline V gene. The CDR3 consists of 14 residues. CDR3 region: CASGDRESTDTQYF.

CDR3 protein: CASSVTGATDTQYF. The rearrangement uses TRBV6-4 and TRBJ2-3; with no DNA, the TCRdb D assignment of TRBD1 cannot be verified. The CDR3 contains 14 residues. Per the germline V gene, CDR1 is MRHNA and CDR2 is SNTAGT.

This chain connects TRBV29-1 to TRBJ2-2; as DNA is missing, the TRBD1 call by TCRdb cannot be tested. Germline values: CDR1 SQVTM, CDR2 ANQGSEA. The CDR3 consists of 15 residues. This chain's CDR3 is CSVEGQGVKDGELFF.

The chain's CDR3 is CAISGSGKKNTGELFF. The rearrangement uses TRBV10-3 and TRBJ2-2; TCRdb lists TRBD1, though no DNA is available to test this call. Germline values: CDR1 ENHRY, CDR2 SYGVKD. CDR3 length: 16 residues.

J is TRBJ2-3 and V is TRBV7-2; absent DNA, TCRdb's TRBD1 call cannot be checked. CDR3 length equals 13 residues. Germline CDR1 and CDR2: SGHTA and FQGNSA. CDR3: CGGDHPGTDTQYF. The whole variable domain, remainder taken from reference TRBV7-2 and TRBJ2-3, is GAGVSQSPSNKVTEKGKDVELRCDPISGHTALYWYRQSLGQGLEFLIYFQGNSAPDKSGLPSDRFSAERTGGSVSTLTIQRTQQEDSAVYLCGGDHPGTDTQYFGPGTRLTVL.

The genes are TRBV27 and TRBJ2-5; TCRdb selects TRBD1, and the lack of DNA leaves this call unchecked. The CDR3 totals 14 residues. Germline lookup yields CDR1 MNHEY and CDR2 SMNVEV (reference sequence). This CDR3 reads CASSSRQDQETQYF.

V is TRBV28 and J is TRBJ2-5; TCRdb returns TRBD1, unconfirmable since there is no DNA. The CDR3 consists of 14 residues. CDR1 and CDR2 from the germline V gene are MDHEN and SYDVKM. The CDR3 sequence: CASSSRDPRETQYF.

This sequence joins TRBV14 and TRBJ2-5. Germline values: CDR1 SGHDN, CDR2 FVKESK. CDR3 length: 13 amino acids. Here the CDR3 reads CASSQENLETQYF.

This clonotype is classed as medium-sized by frequency. The chain links TRBV7-7 to TRBJ2-3; TCRdb outputs TRBD2, but without DNA this stays unchecked. There are 14 residues in the CDR3. Germline V CDR1 and CDR2: SSHAT, FNYEAQ (reference sequence). CDR3: CASSPGLGWDTQYF. Supplemented by reference TRBV7-7 and TRBJ2-3, the full variable domain reads GAGVSQSPRYKVTKRGQDVTLRCDPISSHATLYWYQQALGQGPEFLTYFNYEAQPDKSGLPSDRFSAERPEGSISTLTIQRTEQRDSAMYRCASSPGLGWDTQYFGPGTRLTVL.

The chain joins TRBV28 to TRBJ2-2; there is no DNA to check the TCRdb D call of TRBD1. The CDR3 consists of 17 residues. Germline assignment: CDR1 MDHEN and CDR2 SYDVKM. CDR3 loop: CASSLILRQTGAGELFF.

V gene TRBV9 combines with J gene TRBJ2-1; checking the TCRdb D call of TRBD2 is not possible without DNA. Germline CDR1 reads SGDLS; CDR2 reads YYNGEE. The CDR3 length is 14 residues. CDR3: CASSVVPGLDEQFF.

The chain has TRBV24-1 and TRBJ2-7; the D call from TCRdb, TRBD1, cannot be confirmed without DNA. Germline loops: CDR1 KGHDR, CDR2 SFDVKD. The CDR3 is 13 residues long. Here the CDR3 reads CATSDSGDYEQYF.

The rearrangement uses TRBV29-1 and TRBJ2-7. This CDR3 has 13 residues. Germline V gene data show CDR1 as SQVTM and CDR2 as ANQGSEA. The chain's CDR3 is CSVRGNYSYEQYF.

The V call is TRBV6-1, the J call TRBJ2-7; TCRdb's D gene call, TRBD2, goes unchecked for lack of DNA. Germline CDR1 is MNHNS and CDR2 is SASEGT. The CDR3 has 18 residues. The CDR3 region is CASTQNIRRLAGGYEQYF.